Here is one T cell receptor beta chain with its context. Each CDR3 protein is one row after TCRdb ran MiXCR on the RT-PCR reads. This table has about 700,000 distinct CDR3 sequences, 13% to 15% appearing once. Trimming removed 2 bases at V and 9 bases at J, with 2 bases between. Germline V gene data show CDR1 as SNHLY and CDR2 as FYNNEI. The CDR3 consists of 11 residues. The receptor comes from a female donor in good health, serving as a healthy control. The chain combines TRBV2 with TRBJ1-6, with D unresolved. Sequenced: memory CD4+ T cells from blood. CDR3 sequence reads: CASSESSPLHF. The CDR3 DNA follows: TGTGCCAGCAGTGAAAGTTCACCCCTCCACTTT.